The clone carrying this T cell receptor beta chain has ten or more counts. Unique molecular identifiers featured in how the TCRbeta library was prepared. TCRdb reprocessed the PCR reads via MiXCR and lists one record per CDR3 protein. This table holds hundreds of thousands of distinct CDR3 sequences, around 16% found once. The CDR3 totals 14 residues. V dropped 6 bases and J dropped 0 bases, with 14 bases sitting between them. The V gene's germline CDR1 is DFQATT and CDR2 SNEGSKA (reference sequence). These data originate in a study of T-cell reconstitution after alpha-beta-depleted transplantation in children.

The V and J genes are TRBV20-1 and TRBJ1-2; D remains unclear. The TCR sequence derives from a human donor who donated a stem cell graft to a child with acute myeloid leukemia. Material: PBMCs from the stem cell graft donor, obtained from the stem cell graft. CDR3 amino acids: CSATRVLANYGYTF. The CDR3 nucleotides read TGCAGTGCCACCCGGGTCCTTGCTAACTATGGCTACACCTTC.